This TCR beta chain emerged from a study of human T cells and chemical hapten exposure (TCRdb year 2021). About the full investigation: For sensitization, 2% DPC in acetone was applied to a roughly 2 cm by roughly 2 cm area of upper inner arm skin. Throughout the study period of about 25 weeks, patients also received therapeutic DPC doses to the scalp every week. Patch tests used Finn chambers with 0.01% DPC on the upper back, scored after 6 days by International Contact Dermatitis Research Group standards. Libraries were pooled for sequencing, and variation in per-sample TCR yields was attributed mainly to small differences in library volumes within the pool. This study followed changes in the peripheral blood TCR repertoire in vivo during primary and secondary sensitization of alopecia patients to the hapten diphenylcyclopropenone (DPC). Patient blood was sampled pre-sensitization (week 0) and at 2, 6 and about 24 weeks after DPC sensitization. Blood for TCR sequencing was provided by twenty-nine alopecia patients at one to four time points (pre-sensitization, 2, 6 and 24 weeks). The mostly female patient cohort included alopecia areata with under or over 50% scalp involvement, alopecia totalis and alopecia universalis.

Regarding this clonotype: Its antigen has not been determined. It has no much larger one-base neighbor in the sample; base qualities were not kept.

The CDR1 and CDR2 encoded by the germline V gene are SQVTM and ANQGSEA. The V end loses 7 bases and the J end loses 4 bases, and a stretch of 24 bases separates them. The CDR3 numbers 16 residues from cysteine through phenylalanine. Only the CDR3 DNA stays, 48 bases, in frame from base 1. The paper as a whole reports these results and caveats: The number of TCRs above 1 in 1000 frequency did not change with DPC sensitization; there was no evidence of global repertoire structure alterations. Patch test score was positively correlated with the number of PT1 expanded TCRs, with significance at thresholds 8, 16 and 32 but not at 4. Compared with pre-sensitization or healthy control sets, expanded TCRs formed significantly more large CDR3 similarity clusters, which is consistent with antigen-driven responses. Repeated subsampling changed both the strength of the expansion versus patch-test correlation and the threshold at which the correlation became significant. Because all patients had alopecia, a presumed autoimmune disease, the immune response of the patients might differ from that of healthy individuals.

What the time point label conveys for this sample: patch test 2, 6 weeks after DPC sensitization. Reading the label with the study, this specimen's treatment or condition is: therapeutic diphenylcyclopropenone sensitization with weekly scalp DPC. At each patch-test visit, blood was drawn before the patch test was applied. Patients were eligible if aged 18 to 70, diagnosed with alopecia and judged suitable for DPC therapy, and pregnant patients were excluded. Total RNA was isolated from unfractionated whole blood collected in Tempus Blood RNA tubes. The library was prepared using RACE. The instrument was a NextSeq 500. Library preparation attached unique molecular identifiers to individual cDNA molecules for quantitative, reproducible TCR counting. For every blood RNA sample, sequencing covered both the TCR alpha and TCR beta chains. Turning to the authors' computational methods: A median of roughly 99,000 TCRs per sample was observed, with a range of 23,224 to 690,600. The Decombinator software suite was used to annotate V, J and CDR3 in the TCR reads. Every sample was subsampled to the same number of TCRs (28,000) for the PS versus PT1 abundance plots. Expanded TCRs were defined as absent before sensitization and observed at least eight times at the 2-week time point. TCRdb reanalyzed the raw reads on its own, using fastp at Q25 for trimming and MiXCR for clone calling, and kept in-frame beta chains. Each CDR3 protein appears once, grouped with its most common genes and DNA. These V and J calls are TCRdb output, not the study's own analysis. The sample includes roughly 94,000 distinct CDR3 sequences, with 9% to 9.5% observed a single time. The top ten clones comprise 2% to 2.5% of the sample.

The input for sequencing was whole blood, taken in connection with sensitization to the hapten diphenylcyclopropenone (DPC). This clonotype was obtained from a woman between 35 and 50 years old with alopecia areata. Some clones in this sample may be carry-over from other donors' samples. The chain uses TRBV29-1 and TRBJ2-3, with an unclear D gene assignment. The CDR3: CSGSYSWVLSPDTQYF. At the DNA level, the sequence is TGCAGCGGGAGCTATTCATGGGTCCTCTCGCCAGATACGCAGTATTTT.